This note documents a single TCR beta chain sequence. Its cognate antigen is unknown. The junction does not match germline at one end; this may be a read error. For Graves' hyperthyroidism to be stable, ophthalmopathy could not progress within 18 months. This CDR3 region has 12 residues. Germline V gives CDR1 SEHNR, CDR2 FQNEAQ (reference sequence). The sample comes from a study of T cells in Graves' hyperthyroidism and ophthalmopathy. Study results and caveats: With a median lead of about six months before onset, the model predicted ophthalmopathy.

Template material for amplifying TCR beta CDR3 regions consisted of RNA transcripts. A set of HTBI primers served as the primers for a first-round RT-PCR of the TCR CDR3. Via MiXCR, TCRdb re-called the multiplex PCR reads, giving one row per CDR3 protein. This table has roughly 93,000 distinct CDR3 sequences, approximately 42% appearing once. This chain uses TRBV7-9 with TRBJ2-5, with 13 bases matching TRBD2. Sequencing was done on a sample of peripheral blood or thyroid tissue (not recorded which). This clonotype originated in a woman aged 25 to 39 with Graves' hyperthyroidism. This CDR3 is CASSLGLAGGEF. DNA of the CDR3: TGTGCCAGCAGCTTAGGACTAGCGGGAGGAGAATTC. The whole variable domain, filled in from reference TRBV7-9 and TRBJ2-5, reads DTGVSQNPRHKITKRGQNVTFRCDPISEHNRLYWYRQTLGQGPEFLTYFQNEAQLEKSRLLSDRFSAERPKGSFSTLEIQRTEQGDSAMYLCASSLGLAGGEFGPGTRLLVL.